This T cell receptor (beta chain) was sequenced during a study of blood T cell repertoires in COVID-19. The overall study: Samples of COVID-19 (acute and convalescent) were obtained from the United States, Italy and Spain. PBMCs, B-cell-depleted T cells, or T cells were the source of the cDNA or gDNA that made up the material.

As handled by the study authors: Amplification of reference gene primers was used by the study to estimate nucleated cell counts. Repertoires were generated with immunoSEQ multiplex PCR, while TCRdb's copy carries only in-frame clones and drops some. Clone size and the V and J calls come from that table; the DNA yielded D and trimming. Among 200,000 to 250,000 clones listed, 65% to 90% were seen once. Germline V gene data show CDR1 as SGHTA and CDR2 as FQGNSA. The CDR3 covers 14 residues. Trimming pared 8 bases from V and 0 bases from J, leaving 13 bases between. Only a few counts were recorded for this clone.

Sequencing was performed on peripheral blood. The receptor comes from a man in his forties or fifties with active or convalescent COVID-19. The V and J genes are TRBV7-2 and TRBJ2-5; possible D gene TRBD1, 5 bases. CDR3 bases: TGTGCCAGCTCGCCAGGGTCGTACCAAGAGACCCAGTACTTC. Its translation: CASSPGSYQETQYF.